A selection of T cell receptor beta chains follows, all from one sample in a study of blood T cell repertoires in COVID-19. Sequencing was performed with immunoSEQ multiplex PCR; in TCRdb, only in-frame clones are kept and a portion is missing. The top ten clones hold 3.2% of a sample with about 190,000 clones, around 84% of them seen once. Sequences were obtained from PBMCs or T cells enriched from blood (not recorded which). The receptors derive from a woman in her 30s who had recovered from COVID-19. CDR3s include the opening cysteine and the closing phenylalanine or tryptophan. Fields, in order: J gene, D gene, clone size, V gene, CDR3 DNA, CDR3 protein. The D gene is left open where the match is weak. Clone size is stated in some rows and not others, as once, few, many or a class when expanded.

TRBJ1-3 | NA | few | TRBV5-1 | TGCGCCAGCAGCTTGTCGCCCGGTTATCTGGGAAACACCATATATTTT | CASSLSPGYLGNTIYF
TRBJ2-5 | NA | NA | TRBV6-2/TRBV6-3 | TGTGCCAGCAGTTACTCGCTTGTGGCGCGGGAGACCCAGTACTTC | CASSYSLVARETQYF
TRBJ2-1 | NA | once | TRBV12-3/TRBV12-4 | TGTGCCAGCAGTTTTCGGTCAGGTGAGCAGTTCTTC | CASSFRSGEQFF
TRBJ2-7 | NA | NA | TRBV7-7 | TGTGCTAGCAGCTTGAGATGGGGGCAGGGGTTCGACGAGCAGTACTTC | CASSLRWGQGFDEQYF
TRBJ1-4 | NA | few | TRBV29-1 | TGCAGCGTTGTTGAGGGCACCATGGTCCTTGGAAAACTGTTTTTT | CSVVEGTMVLGKLFF
TRBJ1-2 | NA | few | TRBV27 | TGTGCCAGCAGTGCCCCCCAGGGCGGCTACACCTTC | CASSAPQGGYTF
TRBJ2-1 | TRBD2 | once | TRBV27 | TGTGCCAGCAGCTTACAAGCCGGGACTAGCGGTTTCAGCTCCTACAATGAGCAGTTCTTC | CASSLQAGTSGFSSYNEQFF
TRBJ1-1 | NA | NA | TRBV27 | TGTGCCACCCAGAGACAGATGAACACTGAAGCTTTCTTT | CATQRQMNTEAFF
TRBJ1-6 | NA | few | TRBV9 | TGTGCCAGCAGCGTAGGGGCTTCACCCCTCCACTTT | CASSVGASPLHF
TRBJ2-3 | TRBD1 | NA | TRBV27 | TGTGCCAGCAGTCCTACCACCGGGACAGGGTTCCCAGATACGCAGTATTTT | CASSPTTGTGFPDTQYF
TRBJ1-5 | TRBD1 | NA | TRBV6-5 | TGTGCCAGCAGTTACGTCGAGGGGGCCCCGGGTTGGCCCCAGCATTTT | CASSYVEGAPGWPQHF
TRBJ1-2 | NA | once | TRBV9 | TGTGCCAGCAGCGTAGAAATGCGGGGGCTGCATGGCTACACCTTC | CASSVEMRGLHGYTF
TRBJ2-5 | NA | once | TRBV4-1 | TGCGCCAGCAGCCAACTATGGGACACCCCGAAAGAGACCCAGTACTTC | CASSQLWDTPKETQYF
TRBJ2-5 | TRBD2 | NA | TRBV7-9 | TGTGCCAGCAACCGACTAGCGGGCGAGCAGACCCAGTACTTC | CASNRLAGEQTQYF
TRBJ1-5 | TRBD1 | NA | TRBV5-1 | TGCGCCAGCAGCTTGGGGGACAGGACTTATAGCAATCAGCCCCAGCATTTT | CASSLGDRTYSNQPQHF
TRBJ2-7 | NA | NA | TRBV7-3 | TGTGCCAGCAGCTCTACCCAGGGGACTATTCACGAGCAGTACTTC | CASSSTQGTIHEQYF
TRBJ1-1 | TRBD1 | NA | TRBV19 | TGTGCCAGTATCACAGGGGCGTGGGACACTGAAGCTTTCTTT | CASITGAWDTEAFF
TRBJ1-1 | TRBD1 | once | TRBV6-5 | TGTGCCAGCAGGGGACAGGTGAACACTGAAGCTTTCTTT | CASRGQVNTEAFF
TRBJ2-1 | NA | NA | TRBV5-1 | TGCGCCAGCAGCTTGGTGGCCACACCCAGTATCAGGATCAATGAGCAGTTCTTC | CASSLVATPSIRINEQFF
TRBJ2-1 | NA | NA | TRBV18 | TGTGCCAGCTCACCAGTTCAGGGCGGTTCCGAGTTCTTC | CASSPVQGGSEFF
TRBJ1-4 | TRBD1 | NA | TRBV5-1 | TGCGCCAGCAGCTTACAGGGGGCCAAAGATGAAAAACTGTTTTTT | CASSLQGAKDEKLFF
TRBJ1-5 | NA | NA | TRBV7-8 | TGTGCCAGCAGCTTAGGACAGGAGGTCCAGCCCCAGCATTTT | CASSLGQEVQPQHF
TRBJ2-3 | TRBD2 | NA | TRBV2 | TGTGCCAGCAGTTCGCAACTAGCGGGAGTAGATACGCAGTATTTT | CASSSQLAGVDTQYF
TRBJ2-3 | TRBD1 | NA | TRBV7-8 | TGTGCCAGCAGCCGCGGGACAGGGGTCAGAGATACGCAGTATTTT | CASSRGTGVRDTQYF
TRBJ2-1 | TRBD1 | NA | TRBV7-3 | TGTGCCAGCAGCGAAGACAGGGGAGGATACAATGAGCAGTTCTTC | CASSEDRGGYNEQFF
TRBJ2-3 | NA | NA | TRBV6-1 | TGTGCCAGCAGTGAAGCGCGAATCACAGATACGCAGTATTTT | CASSEARITDTQYF
TRBJ2-5 | NA | NA | TRBV6-1 | TGTGCCAGCAGTGAAGCGGAGGACTATACGCAGACCCAGTACTTC | CASSEAEDYTQTQYF